This TCR beta chain was captured in a study of CD8 T cells in ankylosing spondylitis (dated by TCRdb to between 2016 and 2019). About the study as a whole: The study set out to find disease-linked TCR variants by profiling T cell receptor beta repertoires in ankylosing spondylitis patients and healthy donors. The whole study cohort included 108 healthy donors and 20 to 30 ankylosing spondylitis patients. Peripheral blood was sampled, and synovial fluid was also collected from ankylosing spondylitis patients. Broad study findings and their caveats: According to the report, matched synovial fluid samples from ankylosing spondylitis patients were significantly enriched for the disease-linked clones. A CD8+ phenotype was shown by the disease-linked clones, which were found at relatively low frequencies in peripheral blood. A TCR beta motif of seven or eight highly homologous amino acid variants appeared characteristic of blood from ankylosing spondylitis patients. Some TCR beta motif variants had previously been reported in synovial fluid and blood of reactive arthritis patients, which suggested common disease-initiation mechanisms.

TCRdb lists the instrument as Illumina HiSeq 2500. Quantitative 5'-RACE with molecular barcodes was the method used to prepare the TCR beta libraries. The published analysis was carried out like this. A new computational method, built on a probabilistic model of VDJ rearrangement, was used to identify disease-linked TCR variants. TCRdb cleaned the public reads at Q25 with fastp, built clones with MiXCR and kept in-frame beta chains. Duplicate CDR3 protein sequences are folded into a single record with the most common DNA and genes. In this record, the V and J calls reflect TCRdb's handling and not the investigators' own analysis. The sample includes approximately 200,000 distinct CDR3 sequences, with 10% to 15% observed a single time. The biggest ten clones account for 16% of the sample. In regard to this clonotype: Its specific antigen is unknown. One base away there is no much larger clone; base qualities are not given.

Taken from the germline V gene, the CDR1 and CDR2 loops are WSHSY and SAAADI. From the cysteine up to the phenylalanine, the CDR3 has a length of 14 residues. Only the CDR3 DNA stays, 42 bases, in frame from base 1. V is clipped by 2 bases and J by 1 base, and the sequence between their germline boundaries is 5 bases long. The source of this sequence is a male donor with ankylosing spondylitis or in good health (not recorded which). Sequenced sample: blood, either unsorted or a sorted T cell fraction (not recorded which). The chain is made from TRBV10-2 and TRBJ1-4; a confident D gene designation cannot be given. The nucleotides read TGCGCCAGCAGTGAGCTGGGAACTAATGAAAAACTGTTTTTT. Its protein is CASSELGTNEKLFF.